One and the same sample provided the 17 T cell receptor beta chains below, sequenced in a study of shared clonotypes between healthy human individuals. Clones were sequenced by immunoSEQ multiplex PCR, and TCRdb holds only the in-frame ones, with some missing. The data contain 950,000 to 1,300,000 clones, about three quarters of them singletons. Specimen: memory CD4+ T cells sorted from blood. Subset meaning: CD45RA-negative fraction. These receptors originate from a man between 18 and 29 years old in good health.

The V and J genes are TRBV11-2 and TRBJ2-2; 8 bases line up with TRBD1. With 3 bases clipped from V and 5 bases from J, the junction kept 11 bases outside the gene matches. The CDR3 is 17 residues long. The germline V gene has CDR1 SGHAT and CDR2 FQNNGV. CDR3 loop: CASSFGSGGGLTGELFF. The CDR3 DNA follows: TGTGCCAGCAGCTTCGGATCAGGGGGCGGGTTAACCGGGGAGCTGTTTTTT.

In DNA, the CDR3 is TGTGCCAGCAGCGCAGAGGGGGGGGCCCAGTACTTC. Amino acid sequence: CASSAEGGAQYF. The chain joins TRBV9 to TRBJ2-5; weak D call: TRBD2 (7 bases). The germline CDR1 and CDR2 sequences are SGDLS and YYNGEE. There are 12 residues in the CDR3. Trimming took 3 bases from V and 9 from J, leaving 12 bases between them.

The V and J genes are TRBV6-5 and TRBJ1-1; TRBD1 might be the D (6 bases). The CDR3 has 16 amino acids. In germline, CDR1 is MNHEY, CDR2 SVGAGI. The V gene lost 0 bases and the J gene lost 2 bases, with 13 bases spanning the gap. CDR3 sequence: CASSYSTGAQNTEAFF. In DNA, the CDR3 is TGTGCCAGCAGTTACTCGACGGGGGCGCAAAACACTGAAGCTTTCTTT.

This clone was seen a handful of times. The chain joins TRBV11-2 to TRBJ1-2; D is perhaps TRBD1 (5 bases). Per germline, CDR1 SGHAT and CDR2 FQNNGV. V was trimmed by 0 bases and J by 13 bases, leaving 15 bases between them. The CDR3 spans 13 residues. The DNA of the CDR3 is TGTGCCAGCAGCTTAGACGTTCTGGGGCTGGGCACCTTC. Translated, it gives CASSLDVLGLGTF.

This clone was seen just once. The J gene is TRBJ1-1, the V gene TRBV21-1; the listed D gene, TRBD1, was not tested against the DNA. TRBV21-1 is listed as a pseudogene. This CDR3 has 16 amino acids. The CDR3 bases are TGTGCCAGCAGTCTAAGGGCTGGGGGCATGAACACTGAAGCTTTCTTT. Residues: CASSLRAGGMNTEAFF.

The rearrangement joins TRBV6-5 to TRBJ2-3, with D possibly being TRBD2 (5 bases). V was shortened by 5 bases and J by 6 bases, with 12 bases between the two germline ends. The CDR3 sequence is 13 residues long. Per germline, CDR1 MNHEY and CDR2 SVGAGI. CDR3 sequence (DNA): TGTGCCAGCAGTCTCGGACTGGCCGATACGCAGTATTTT. It yields the protein CASSLGLADTQYF.

Turning to this clone: Different DNA sequences within this sample yield the same CDR3. The genes are TRBV7-8 and TRBJ2-2; D not resolved. Trimming stripped 4 bases from V and 5 bases from J, with 5 bases between. Per the germline V gene, CDR1 is SGHVS and CDR2 is FQNEAQ. CDR3 size: 12 residues. The CDR3, as DNA: TGTGCCAGCAGCTCGACAACCGGGGAGCTGTTTTTT. Its translation: CASSSTTGELFF.

This clone was counted once. J is TRBJ2-3 and V is TRBV11-2; 7 bases map to TRBD1. V lost 3 bases to trimming and J lost 0 bases; unmatched junction nucleotides: 3. The CDR3 sequence is 15 residues long. The germline V gene has CDR1 SGHAT and CDR2 FQNNGV. The CDR3 spells CASSLGTASTDTQYF. CDR3 bases: TGTGCCAGCAGCTTGGGGACAGCCAGCACAGATACGCAGTATTTT.

V and J are TRBV28 and TRBJ1-4; a weak D match, TRBD1 (6 bases). V gave up 7 bases and J gave up 3 bases, with 15 bases separating them. CDR3 length: 15 residues. The germline V gene has CDR1 MDHEN and CDR2 SYDVKM. This CDR3 reads CASTLAGEANEKLFF. The CDR3 DNA sequence: TGTGCCAGCACTCTGGCAGGGGAAGCTAATGAAAAACTGTTTTTT.

The V call is TRBV29-1, the J call TRBJ2-1; no definite D call. The CDR3 has 13 residues. V was cut by 4 bases and J by 1 base, with 8 bases left in between. Germline loops: CDR1 SQVTM, CDR2 ANQGSEA. The DNA of the CDR3 is TGCAGCGTTGCACTCCAGTCCTACAATGAGCAGTTCTTC. It specifies CSVALQSYNEQFF.

This sequence joins TRBV6-1 and TRBJ2-1, with D perhaps matching TRBD2 (7 bases). From germline, CDR1 is MNHNS and CDR2 SASEGT. V lost 4 bases, J lost 0 bases, and 10 bases lay in between. This CDR3 is 15 amino acids long. Here the CDR3 reads CASSVRGGSYNEQFF. The CDR3 DNA reads as TGTGCCAGCAGTGTGAGGGGGGGCTCCTACAATGAGCAGTTCTTC.

The gene calls are TRBV6-1 and TRBJ1-3; D not certain. This CDR3 comprises 13 residues. Per germline, CDR1 MNHNS and CDR2 SASEGT. V lost 7 bases to trimming and J lost 3 bases, with 10 bases between them. Here the CDR3 DNA reads TGTGCCAGCATCGAGGGTTATGGAAACACCATATATTTT. It is translated as CASIEGYGNTIYF.

This clone has a single count. The chain employs TRBV6-5 and TRBJ1-2; D not resolved. Trimming took off 8 bases at V and 6 bases at J, with 22 bases between the two ends. This CDR3 is 15 amino acids long. Germline CDR1 MNHEY, CDR2 SVGAGI. The CDR3 region is CASLPGFGFSHGYTF. As DNA, the CDR3 is TGTGCCAGCCTACCTGGGTTTGGATTTAGTCATGGCTACACCTTC.

The sample holds a few counts of this clone. The genes are TRBV11-2 and TRBJ2-3; 7 bases fit TRBD2. This CDR3 has 19 residues. Germline V gene lookup returns CDR1 SGHAT and CDR2 FQNNGV. With 4 bases clipped from V and 0 bases from J, the junction kept 16 bases outside the gene matches. CDR3 nucleotide sequence: TGTGCCAGCAGCTCCCATTTCACGCGGGGGACTACTAGCACAGATACGCAGTATTTT. Translated, it gives CASSSHFTRGTTSTDTQYF.

The chain employs TRBV18 and TRBJ2-3, with 7 bases that match TRBD1. Trimming took 4 bases from V and 4 from J; bases not matched to a gene: 8. CDR3 size: 15 residues. CDR1 and CDR2 from the germline V gene are KGHSH and LQKENI. In DNA form, the CDR3 reads TGTGCCAGCTCACGGCCGACAGGGATCGCAGATACGCAGTATTTT. This sequence encodes CASSRPTGIADTQYF.

The chain links TRBV19 to TRBJ2-3; 7 nucleotides agree with TRBD2. Germline trimming cut 5 bases from V and 6 bases from J; bases unmatched to any gene: 14. The CDR3 has 16 amino acids. The germline CDR1 and CDR2 sequences are LNHDA and SQIVND (reference sequence). The DNA of the CDR3 is TGTGCCAGTAGTCCAGGGCCGGGAGGTCCCGGGGATACGCAGTATTTT. It is translated as CASSPGPGGPGDTQYF.

This sequence joins TRBV27 and TRBJ1-2; TRBD1 matches 8 bases. This CDR3 comprises 16 residues. Per the germline V gene, CDR1 is MNHEY and CDR2 is SMNVEV (reference sequence). Losses at the gene ends were 3 bases for V and 5 bases for J; bases not matched to a gene: 11. CDR3 nucleotide sequence: TGTGCCAGCAGTTTTTCTCAGGGGGCGAAACTTTATGGCTACACCTTC. This codes for CASSFSQGAKLYGYTF.